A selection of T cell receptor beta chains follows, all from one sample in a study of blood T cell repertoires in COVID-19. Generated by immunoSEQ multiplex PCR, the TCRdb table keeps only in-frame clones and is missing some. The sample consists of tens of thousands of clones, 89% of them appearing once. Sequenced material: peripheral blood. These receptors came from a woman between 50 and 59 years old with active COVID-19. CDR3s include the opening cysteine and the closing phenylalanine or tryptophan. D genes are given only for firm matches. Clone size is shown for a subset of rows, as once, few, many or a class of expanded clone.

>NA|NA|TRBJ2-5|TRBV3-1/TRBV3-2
CASSQVRGKETQYF
TGTGCCAGCAGCCAAGTACGCGGGAAAGAGACCCAGTACTTC
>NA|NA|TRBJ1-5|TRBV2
CASRKQGLQPQHF
TGTGCCAGCAGAAAACAGGGCCTTCAGCCCCAGCATTTT
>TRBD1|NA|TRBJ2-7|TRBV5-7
CASSRQGVSSYEQYF
TGTGCCAGCAGTCGACAGGGGGTGAGCTCCTACGAGCAGTACTTC
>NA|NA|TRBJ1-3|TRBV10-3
CAISLQESGNTIYF
TGTGCCATCAGTCTACAGGAATCTGGAAACACCATATATTTT
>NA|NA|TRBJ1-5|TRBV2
CASSVRAGNQPQHF
TGTGCCAGCAGTGTGCGAGCTGGCAATCAGCCCCAGCATTTT
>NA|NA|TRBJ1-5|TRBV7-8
CASSPGVFTNQPQHF
TGTGCCAGCAGCCCGGGGGTTTTTACCAATCAGCCCCAGCATTTT
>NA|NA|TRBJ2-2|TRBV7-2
CASSWGRRTRATGELFF
TGTGCCAGCAGCTGGGGGCGTCGGACTAGGGCCACCGGGGAGCTGTTTTTT
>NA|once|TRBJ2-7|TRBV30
CAWSVRRGSYEQYF
TGTGCCTGGAGTGTCAGACGGGGTTCCTACGAGCAGTACTTC
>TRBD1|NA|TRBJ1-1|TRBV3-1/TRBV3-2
CASSLGTGGFNTEAFF
TGTGCCAGCAGCCTAGGGACAGGGGGGTTCAACACTGAAGCTTTCTTT
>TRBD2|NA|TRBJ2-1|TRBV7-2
CASSYLTSGSSATGEQFF
TGTGCCAGCAGCTACTTGACTAGCGGGAGCTCCGCTACAGGTGAGCAGTTCTTC
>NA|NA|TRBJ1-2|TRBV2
CASSPDKNYGYTF
TGTGCCAGCAGTCCAGACAAGAACTATGGCTACACCTTC
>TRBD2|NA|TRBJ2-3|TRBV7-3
CASSVGLAGVTDTQYF
TGTGCCAGCAGCGTAGGACTAGCGGGAGTTACAGATACGCAGTATTTT
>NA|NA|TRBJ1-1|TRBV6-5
CASRKEVPNTEAFF
TGTGCCAGCAGGAAGGAGGTCCCGAACACTGAAGCTTTCTTT
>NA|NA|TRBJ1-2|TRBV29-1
CSVDPQQGDYGYTF
TGCAGCGTTGACCCGCAGCAGGGTGACTATGGCTACACCTTC
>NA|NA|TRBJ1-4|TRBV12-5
CASGRRGANEKLFF
TGTGCTAGTGGCCGACGGGGGGCGAATGAAAAACTGTTTTTT
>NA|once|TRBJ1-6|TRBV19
CASSILGQAGDSPLHF
TGTGCCAGTAGTATATTGGGGCAGGCCGGAGATTCACCCCTCCACTTT
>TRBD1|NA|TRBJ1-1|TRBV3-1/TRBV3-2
CASSQGTGITFF
TGTGCCAGCAGCCAAGGGACAGGGATTACTTTCTTT
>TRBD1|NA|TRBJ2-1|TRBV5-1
CASSVRDRAPNEQFF
TGCGCCAGCAGCGTGCGGGACAGGGCCCCCAATGAGCAGTTCTTC
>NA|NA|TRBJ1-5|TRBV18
CASSHYSDSRNQPQHF
TGTGCCAGCTCCCATTACTCCGACAGTCGCAATCAGCCCCAGCATTTT
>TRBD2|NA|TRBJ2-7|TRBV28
CASSLTSGRTSYEQYF
TGTGCCAGCAGTTTAACTAGCGGGAGGACATCCTACGAGCAGTACTTC
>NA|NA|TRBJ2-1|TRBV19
CASSIDGSYNEQFF
TGTGCCAGTAGTATAGACGGTTCCTACAATGAGCAGTTCTTC
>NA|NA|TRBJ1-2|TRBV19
CASSPGTGSRDYGYTF
TGTGCCAGTAGTCCGGGAACAGGGTCCCGGGACTATGGCTACACCTTC
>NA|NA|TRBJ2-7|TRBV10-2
CASSENRYEQYF
TGCGCCAGCAGTGAGAATCGGTACGAGCAGTACTTC
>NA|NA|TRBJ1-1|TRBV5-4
CASSPDVQGTEAFF
TGTGCCAGCAGCCCGGACGTTCAGGGCACTGAAGCTTTCTTT
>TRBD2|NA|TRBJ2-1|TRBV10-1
CASSRAGGTHNEQFF
TGCGCCAGCAGTCGAGCGGGAGGGACTCACAATGAGCAGTTCTTC
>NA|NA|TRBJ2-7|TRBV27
CAILPGVTSYEQYF
TGTGCCATCCTTCCCGGGGTTACCTCCTACGAGCAGTACTTC
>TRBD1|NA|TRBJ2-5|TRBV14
CASSQLQGAQETQYF
TGTGCCAGCAGCCAGTTGCAGGGGGCCCAAGAGACCCAGTACTTC
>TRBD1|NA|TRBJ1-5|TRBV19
CASSPAWGQGAFQPQHF
TGTGCCAGTAGTCCCGCATGGGGACAGGGGGCTTTTCAGCCCCAGCATTTT
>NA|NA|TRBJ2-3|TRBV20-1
CSAPREGTQYF
TGCAGTGCTCCTCGGGAAGGTACGCAGTATTTT
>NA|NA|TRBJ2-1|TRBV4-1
CASSQDGRSSYNEQFF
TGCGCCAGCAGCCAAGATGGAAGGAGCTCCTACAATGAGCAGTTCTTC
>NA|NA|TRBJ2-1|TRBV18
CASSPPMRDRDNEQFF
TGTGCCAGCTCACCACCTATGCGGGACAGAGACAATGAGCAGTTCTTC
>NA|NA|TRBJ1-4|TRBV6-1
CASSRDIATNEKLFF
TGTGCCAGCAGCAGGGATATTGCAACTAATGAAAAACTGTTTTTT
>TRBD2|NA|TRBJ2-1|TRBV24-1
CATSDFLTSGSLYEQFF
TGTGCCACCAGTGACTTCCTTACTAGCGGGAGTCTCTATGAGCAGTTCTTC
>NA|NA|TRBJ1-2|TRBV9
CASSVNSYGYTF
TGTGCCAGCAGCGTCAATTCATATGGCTACACCTTC
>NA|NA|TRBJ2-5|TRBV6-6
CASSYSHREETQYF
TGTGCCAGCAGTTACTCCCACAGGGAGGAGACCCAGTACTTC
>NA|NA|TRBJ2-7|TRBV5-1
CASSADSSSYEQYF
TGCGCCAGCAGCGCGGACAGTAGCTCCTACGAGCAGTACTTC
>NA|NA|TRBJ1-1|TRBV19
CASSSRGGWATRFF
TGTGCCAGTAGTTCTAGGGGAGGCTGGGCGACACGTTTCTTT
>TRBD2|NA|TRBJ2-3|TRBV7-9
CASSFSGRADTQYF
TGTGCCAGCAGCTTTAGCGGGAGGGCCGATACGCAGTATTTT
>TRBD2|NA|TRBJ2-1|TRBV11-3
CASSSFSGASSYNEQFF
TGTGCCAGCAGCTCTTTTAGCGGGGCTAGCTCCTACAATGAGCAGTTCTTC
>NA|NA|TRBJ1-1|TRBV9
CASSEAPRGGGTEAFF
TGTGCCAGCAGCGAAGCCCCCCGGGGGGGAGGCACTGAAGCTTTCTTT
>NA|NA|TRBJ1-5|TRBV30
CAWSRRIRGGSNQPQHF
TGTGCCTGGAGTCGCCGTATCCGGGGAGGGAGCAATCAGCCCCAGCATTTT
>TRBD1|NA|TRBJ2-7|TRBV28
CASSKSGTGPYEQYF
TGTGCCAGCAGTAAAAGCGGGACAGGGCCCTACGAGCAGTACTTC
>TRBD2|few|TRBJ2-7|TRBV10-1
CASSGASTSGSYEQYF
TGCGCCAGCAGTGGGGCTTCGACTAGCGGGAGCTACGAGCAGTACTTC
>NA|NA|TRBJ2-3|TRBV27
CASSLAGTDTQYF
TGTGCCAGCAGTTTGGCAGGAACAGATACGCAGTATTTT
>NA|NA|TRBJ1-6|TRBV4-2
CASSQELENSPLHF
TGTGCCAGCAGCCAAGAACTAGAAAATTCACCCCTCCACTTT
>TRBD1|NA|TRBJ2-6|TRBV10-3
CAIRGQGFLGANVLTF
TGTGCCATCAGGGGACAGGGTTTTTTGGGGGCCAACGTCCTGACTTTC
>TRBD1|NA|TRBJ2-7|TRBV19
CASSLRQGVCGEQYF
TGTGCCAGTAGTCTGAGACAGGGGGTTTGTGGCGAGCAGTACTTC